The 28 T cell receptor beta chains below all came from one sample that was sequenced in a study of shared clonotypes between healthy human individuals. TCRdb's table, derived via immunoSEQ multiplex PCR, lists solely in-frame clones and lacks some. Counted here are roughly 510,000 clones, over 75% occurring once; the ten biggest clones make up under 15%. The sample taken for sequencing was PBMCs. These receptors were taken from a woman between 40 and 55 years old in good health. Some clones in this sample may be carry-over from other donors' samples.

The rearrangement uses TRBV16 and TRBJ2-7, with 11 bases that match TRBD2. The germline V gene encodes CDR1 KGHSY and CDR2 FQNENV. V dropped 2 bases and J dropped 0; count of bases not matched to a gene: 3. This CDR3 has 16 residues. As DNA, the CDR3 is TGTGCCAGCAGCCAAGGGACTAGCGGATTCTCCTACGAGCAGTACTTC. Encoded protein: CASSQGTSGFSYEQYF.

This sequence joins TRBV5-1 and TRBJ2-1, with D unresolved. V was cut by 4 bases and J by 3 bases, with 14 bases left in between. From germline, CDR1 is SGHRS and CDR2 YFSETQ. The CDR3 has 15 amino acids. CDR3 protein: CASSIAYGIYNEQFF. The CDR3 DNA reads TGCGCCAGCAGCATCGCCTATGGGATCTACAATGAGCAGTTCTTC.

V and J are TRBV11-2 and TRBJ2-2; TRBD1 aligns across 8 bases. This CDR3 region has 15 residues. Germline CDR1 and CDR2: SGHAT and FQNNGV. V lost 3 bases and J lost 3; bases outside the gene matches: 3. CDR3 region: CASSLLQGDTGELFF. The CDR3 DNA follows: TGTGCCAGCAGCTTGTTACAGGGGGACACCGGGGAGCTGTTTTTT.

This clone was recorded once. The genes are TRBV28 and TRBJ2-3, with D unresolved. Germline CDR1 reads MDHEN; CDR2 reads SYDVKM. V lost 7 bases to trimming and J lost 0 bases, with 11 bases between them. The CDR3 consists of 14 residues. The CDR3 loop reads CASTPGMSTDTQYF. Here the CDR3 DNA reads TGTGCCAGCACGCCCGGAATGAGCACAGATACGCAGTATTTT.

This clone came up once. The chain has TRBV28 and TRBJ2-5, with D possibly matching TRBD2 (5 bases). Trimming cost V 2 bases and J 0 bases, with 16 bases left between them. CDR1 and CDR2 from the germline V gene are MDHEN and SYDVKM. The CDR3 is made up of 17 amino acids. Here the CDR3 DNA reads TGTGCCAGCAGTTTAGAGTCGGCTAGCAGATACCAAGAGACCCAGTACTTC. It is translated as CASSLESASRYQETQYF.

This clone was seen more than once but under ten times. The chain couples TRBV6-1 to TRBJ1-2, with TRBD1 matching 7 bases. Germline CDR1 MNHNS, CDR2 SASEGT. The CDR3 contains 13 residues. V trimming: 4 bases; J trimming: 3 bases; junction bases outside the gene matches: 2. CDR3 sequence reads: CASSGRGHYGYTF. The DNA for the CDR3 is TGTGCCAGCAGTGGAAGGGGGCACTATGGCTACACCTTC.

V usage is TRBV27 and J usage is TRBJ2-5, with 10 nucleotides matching TRBD2. The DNA end favors TRBJ2-7, so the J call may be wrong. The germline gives CDR1 MNHEY, CDR2 SMNVEV (reference sequence). This CDR3 has 17 residues. CDR3 region: CASSLRLAGVSTYEQYF. CDR3 DNA sequence: TGTGCCAGCAGTTTAAGGCTAGCGGGAGTATCCACCTACGAGCAGTACTTC.

This clone was seen only a few times. The rearrangement uses TRBV9 and TRBJ1-5; weak D call: TRBD1 (5 bases). Germline V gives CDR1 SGDLS, CDR2 YYNGEE. V lost 0 bases to trimming and J lost 6 bases, with 13 bases between them. The CDR3 totals 15 residues. In DNA form, the CDR3 reads TGTGCCAGCAGCGTAGACCAGGGCGATGGTCAGCCCCAGCATTTT. Its protein product is CASSVDQGDGQPQHF.

This chain uses TRBV5-1 with TRBJ1-4; tentatively, D is TRBD1 (6 bases). This CDR3 region has 13 residues. V shed 4 bases and J shed 5 bases, with 9 bases lying between them. CDR1 SGHRS and CDR2 YFSETQ come from the germline V gene. In DNA form, the CDR3 reads TGCGCCAGCAGCCCCCAGGGGAATGAAAAACTGTTTTTT. Amino acids: CASSPQGNEKLFF.

The chain couples TRBV5-4 to TRBJ2-6, with D unresolved. V shed 3 bases and J shed 4 bases, with 20 bases lying between them. CDR3 length: 18 amino acids. Germline CDR1 reads SGHNT; CDR2 reads YYREEE (reference sequence). In DNA form, the CDR3 reads TGTGCCAGCAGCTCCGCTGATCGACCCGCCGGGGGGGCCAACGTCCTGACTTTC. Translating it yields CASSSADRPAGGANVLTF.

Regarding this clone: In the same sample, other DNA sequences code for this CDR3. The V gene is TRBV28, the J gene TRBJ2-7, with TRBD1 matching over 10 bases. The CDR3 has 14 amino acids. Per the germline V gene, CDR1 is MDHEN and CDR2 is SYDVKM. Trimming removed 3 bases from V and 2 bases from J; junction bases left unmatched: 1. CDR3 DNA sequence: TGTGCCAGCAGTTTCGGGACAGGGGCCTACGAGCAGTACTTC. Translating it yields CASSFGTGAYEQYF.

This chain links TRBV5-1 with TRBJ2-3; 11 bases agree with TRBD1. The CDR3 loop spans 16 amino acids. V was clipped by 3 bases and J by 3 bases; unmatched bases: 6. Per germline, CDR1 SGHRS and CDR2 YFSETQ. The CDR3 loop reads CASSSPGTGGTDTQYF. The CDR3 DNA sequence: TGCGCCAGCAGCTCACCGGGGACAGGGGGAACAGATACGCAGTATTTT.

The rearrangement links TRBV9 to TRBJ1-2; 9 bases are shared with TRBD1. Looked up from germline, CDR1 is SGDLS and CDR2 is YYNGEE. This CDR3 has 15 amino acids. J lost 0 bases, V lost 5 bases, and 5 bases had no gene match. DNA for the CDR3: TGTGCCAGCAGTAACAGGGGGCCGGCTAACTATGGCTACACCTTC. It yields the protein CASSNRGPANYGYTF.

The chain is built from TRBV11-2 and TRBJ1-2; D gene ambiguous. This CDR3 is 13 amino acids long. Trimming removed 2 bases at V and 8 bases at J, with 12 bases between. Germline V lookup: CDR1 SGHAT, CDR2 FQNNGV. The CDR3, as DNA: TGTGCCAGCAGCTTAAACCTGATTGGGGGCTACACCTTC. Its protein is CASSLNLIGGYTF.

The CDR3 here is CASSETGVATGELFF. In nucleotides, the CDR3 is TGTGCCAGCAGTGAGACAGGGGTGGCCACCGGGGAGCTGTTTTTT. This chain joins TRBV6-1 and TRBJ2-2, with 8 bases that match TRBD1. CDR3 length equals 15 residues. J lost 4 bases, V lost 3 bases, and 4 bases had no gene match. CDR1 is MNHNS and CDR2 is SASEGT in the germline V gene.

This clone was seen a single time. The J gene is TRBJ2-3, the V gene TRBV4-2; 7 nucleotides agree with TRBD2. V lost 0 bases and J lost 5; bases outside the gene matches: 11. Germline V CDR1 and CDR2: LGHNA, YNFKEQ. CDR3 size: 17 residues. This chain's CDR3 is CASSQDPGGGVGDTQYF. The CDR3 nucleotides are TGTGCCAGCAGCCAAGACCCAGGCGGGGGAGTGGGAGATACGCAGTATTTT.

The genes are TRBV27 and TRBJ2-7; tentative D call: TRBD2 (6 bases). Trimming removed 3 bases from V and 2 bases from J, with 14 bases in between. Germline CDR1 and CDR2: MNHEY and SMNVEV (reference sequence). The CDR3 is 15 amino acids. CDR3 loop: CASSFGTPLTYEQYF. CDR3 nucleotide sequence: TGTGCCAGCAGTTTCGGGACTCCTCTTACCTACGAGCAGTACTTC.

The chain combines TRBV5-4 with TRBJ2-2; D not resolved. The CDR3 covers 14 residues. Germline V lookup: CDR1 SGHNT, CDR2 YYREEE (reference sequence). V was cut by 2 bases and J by 1 base, with 6 bases left in between. The CDR3 DNA sequence: TGTGCCAGCAGCTTTGACCTGAACACCGGGGAGCTGTTTTTT. Translating gives CASSFDLNTGELFF.

The rearrangement joins TRBV4-3 to TRBJ2-3; 7 nucleotides agree with TRBD2. This CDR3 region has 15 residues. V was pared by 3 bases and J by 6 bases, with 9 bases of the junction left unmatched. CDR1 and CDR2 from the germline V gene are LGHNA and YSLEER. CDR3 nucleotides: TGCGCCAGCAGCCAGGGCGGGAGACCGGAGGATACGCAGTATTTT. Amino acid sequence: CASSQGGRPEDTQYF.

The V gene is TRBV6-5, the J gene TRBJ1-2; D is possibly TRBD1 (6 bases). V lost 8 bases and J 7 bases, leaving 17 bases between the germline ends. Germline loops: CDR1 MNHEY, CDR2 SVGAGI. The CDR3 is 13 residues long. The CDR3 nucleotides read TGTGCCAGCCGCACCGGGGGGGGCAGTGGCTACACCTTC. It yields the protein CASRTGGGSGYTF.

The chain links TRBV30 to TRBJ1-4, with a weak D call TRBD1 (6 bases). Per germline, CDR1 GTSNPN and CDR2 SVGIG (reference sequence). The V and J ends lost 2 bases and 3 bases respectively, with 7 bases between them. The CDR3 is 13 amino acids. The CDR3 DNA reads TGTGCCTGGAGTAGGGGGGCTAATGAAAAACTGTTTTTT. It is translated as CAWSRGANEKLFF.

This rearrangement joins TRBV28 to TRBJ1-1, with D possibly being TRBD1 (6 bases). CDR3 length: 15 residues. V was pared by 7 bases and J by 3 bases, with 18 bases between. Germline assignment: CDR1 MDHEN and CDR2 SYDVKM. The CDR3 nucleotides are TGTGCCAGCACCTTAGGGGGGGCCACGCACACTGAAGCTTTCTTT. Translating gives CASTLGGATHTEAFF.

CDR3 in DNA: TGCGCCAGCAGCCAAGACAGGGTGTCCCCCTACGAGCAGTACTTC. As protein: CASSQDRVSPYEQYF. The rearrangement links TRBV4-1 to TRBJ2-7; weak D call: TRBD1 (5 bases). Per germline, CDR1 MGHRA and CDR2 YSYEKL. The V end lost 0 bases, the J end lost 2 bases, and 11 bases lay between the germline ends. This CDR3 has 15 residues.

The chain has TRBV18 and TRBJ2-2; D perhaps matches TRBD2 (6 bases). CDR3 length: 16 residues. V lost 2 bases and J 4 bases, leaving 14 bases between the germline ends. Germline CDR1 KGHSH, CDR2 LQKENI. CDR3 DNA sequence: TGTGCCAGCTCACCAGGGAGGTGGGGAAGCACCGGGGAGCTGTTTTTT. Translation gives CASSPGRWGSTGELFF.

The rearrangement joins TRBV28 to TRBJ1-2; possible D gene TRBD1, 5 bases. CDR3 length: 13 amino acids. CDR1 and CDR2 from the germline V gene are MDHEN and SYDVKM. Trimming left V 6 bases short and J 4 bases short, with 12 bases between. The DNA for the CDR3 is TGTGCCAGCAGGTCCGGGACCAGCTATGGCTACACCTTC. Protein product: CASRSGTSYGYTF.

CDR3 nucleotide sequence: TGTGCCAGCAGTTTACCCGGACAGCACGCGAACACCGGGGAGCTGTTTTTT. Its protein product is CASSLPGQHANTGELFF. This chain links TRBV27 with TRBJ2-2; D might be TRBD1 (6 bases). Germline V lookup: CDR1 MNHEY, CDR2 SMNVEV (reference sequence). The CDR3 has 17 amino acids. V dropped 2 bases and J dropped 0 bases, with 13 bases sitting between them.

The J gene is TRBJ2-1, the V gene TRBV29-1; D might be TRBD1 (6 bases). The CDR3 consists of 15 residues. Germline values: CDR1 SQVTM, CDR2 ANQGSEA. The ends were cut back, 3 bases at V and 8 bases at J, with 20 bases in the middle. Written as DNA, the CDR3 is TGCAGCGTTGAGAGGTCGAGACAGGTGTCCTATGAGCAGTTCTTC. This encodes CSVERSRQVSYEQFF.

V is TRBV2 and J is TRBJ2-1; D uncertain. CDR1 SNHLY and CDR2 FYNNEI come from the germline V gene. Trimming took off 3 bases at V and 5 bases at J, with 8 bases between the two ends. CDR3 size: 13 residues. CDR3 DNA: TGTGCCAGCAGTGATGCTCTGAACAATGAGCAGTTCTTC. It yields the protein CASSDALNNEQFF.